Below are 6 T cell receptor beta chains sequenced from a single sample in a study of T cells after yellow fever vaccination. MiXCR was run by TCRdb on the 5' RACE reads, yielding one entry per CDR3 protein. Of some 300,000 distinct CDR3 sequences in the sample, 8.7% were seen once. Material: CD4+ T cells sorted from PBMCs, obtained 5 days after the yellow fever booster vaccination. These receptors were taken from a man younger than 35 who received the YFV17D yellow fever vaccine.

This clonotype was detected a few times. This rearrangement joins TRBV12-3 or TRBV12-4 to TRBJ2-5, with no clear D. V was clipped by 2 bases and J by 4 bases, with 8 bases between them. There are 13 residues in the CDR3. CDR3 region: CASSLLPAETQYF. As DNA, the CDR3 is TGTGCCAGCAGTTTATTGCCGGCAGAGACCCAGTACTTC.

This clonotype appeared many times. The gene calls are TRBV7-2 and TRBJ2-7; D is uncertain. CDR1 is SGHTA, CDR2 FQGNSA, per germline. Trimming pared 5 bases from V and 3 bases from J, leaving 14 bases between. This CDR3 comprises 14 residues. CDR3 loop: CASSNNGVGYEQYF. CDR3 coding DNA: TGTGCCAGCAGCAACAATGGGGTCGGCTACGAGCAGTACTTC.

About this clonotype: Since a much larger clone is just one base distant, this may be a read error. The genes are TRBV20-1 and TRBJ1-5; D may be TRBD1 (5 bases). The CDR3 contains 13 residues. The V end was cut by 4 bases, the J end by 2 bases, with 9 bases between. Germline V gene sequence: CDR1 DFQATT, CDR2 SNEGSKA (reference sequence). The CDR3: CSAMGLGNQPQHF. The DNA for the CDR3 is TGCAGTGCTATGGGGCTCGGCAATCAGCCCCAGCATTTT.

This clonotype was found many times. The gene calls are TRBV10-3 and TRBJ2-1, with D unclear. This CDR3 is 14 amino acids long. The germline V gene encodes CDR1 ENHRY and CDR2 SYGVKD. Deletions cut 0 bases from V and 0 bases from J, with 3 bases between. Written as DNA, the CDR3 is TGTGCCATCAGTGAGTCAACCTCCTACAATGAGCAGTTCTTC. This codes for CAISESTSYNEQFF.

This clonotype was counted between two and nine times. This sequence joins TRBV28 and TRBJ1-2; D is uncertain. The V gene's germline CDR1 is MDHEN and CDR2 SYDVKM. V lost 7 bases to trimming and J lost 4 bases, with 10 bases between them. CDR3 length equals 12 residues. CDR3 nucleotide sequence: TGTGCCAGCAAGCCCGAGCTCTATGGCTACACCTTC. Protein product: CASKPELYGYTF.

This clonotype has just a few counts. This chain connects TRBV12-3 or TRBV12-4 to TRBJ1-1; D remains unclear. V lost 7 bases to trimming and J lost 6 bases, with 9 bases between them. The CDR3 consists of 11 residues. The CDR3 DNA reads as TGTGCCAGCATAGAGGACTCTGAAGCTTTCTTT. Residues: CASIEDSEAFF.